These T cell receptor beta chains were read from a single sample in a study of blood T cell repertoires in COVID-19. The data were produced by immunoSEQ multiplex PCR, yet TCRdb's version contains in-frame clones alone and is incomplete. The sample has over 150,000 clones, approximately 90% seen once; the top ten hold 15% to 20%. Material for sequencing was peripheral blood. The source is a man over 45 with COVID-19, enrolled during active disease. CDR3s include the opening cysteine and the closing phenylalanine or tryptophan. D genes are given only for firm matches. Size values are once, few and many counts, or a class for expanded clones, and some rows have none.

>NA|TRBV7-8|TRBJ2-6|TRBD1
CASSYRGTGGISGANVLTF
TGTGCCAGCAGCTATAGGGGGACAGGGGGCATCTCTGGGGCCAACGTCCTGACTTTC
>NA|TRBV27|TRBJ1-2|TRBD1
CASSLSRTGGGQGYTF
TGTGCCAGCAGTTTATCAAGGACAGGCGGAGGTCAGGGCTACACCTTC
>NA|TRBV7-2|TRBJ1-1|NA
CASSRGGVNTEAFF
TGTGCCAGCAGCCGCGGGGGCGTGAACACTGAAGCTTTCTTT
>NA|TRBV19|TRBJ2-1|NA
CASSTPPGRKSLKEQFF
TGTGCCAGTAGTACCCCCCCAGGGCGGAAATCTCTCAAAGAGCAGTTCTTC
>NA|TRBV19|TRBJ1-3|NA
CASSIARGAGNTIYF
TGTGCCAGTAGTATAGCCAGAGGAGCCGGAAACACCATATATTTT
>NA|TRBV9|TRBJ2-4|TRBD2
CASSAGTSGVLAKNIQYF
TGTGCCAGCAGCGCAGGGACTAGCGGGGTCCTAGCCAAAAACATTCAGTACTTC
>NA|TRBV20-1|TRBJ2-6|NA
CSASSGANVLTF
TGCAGTGCTAGTTCAGGGGCCAACGTCCTGACTTTC
>NA|TRBV9|TRBJ1-2|TRBD1
CASSGGQLVSYGYTF
TGTGCCAGCAGCGGGGGACAGCTGGTTTCCTATGGCTACACCTTC
>NA|TRBV7-3|TRBJ2-5|TRBD2
CASSLGGLGEGETQYF
TGTGCCAGCAGCTTAGGTGGACTCGGGGAGGGGGAGACCCAGTACTTC
>NA|TRBV10-3|TRBJ1-2|NA
CAISPGVSNYGYTF
TGTGCCATCAGTCCAGGGGTCTCTAACTATGGCTACACCTTC
>NA|TRBV7-2|TRBJ2-7|TRBD1
CASRIRGGESYEQYF
TGTGCCAGCAGAATACGAGGGGGCGAGTCCTACGAGCAGTACTTC
>NA|TRBV4-1|TRBJ2-2|NA
CASSTPVKTKPEATGELFF
TGCGCCAGCAGCACCCCAGTGAAGACTAAGCCCGAGGCCACCGGGGAGCTGTTTTTT
>NA|TRBV29-1|TRBJ2-4|TRBD1
CSAATGAAKNIQYF
TGCAGCGCCGCGACAGGGGCAGCCAAAAACATTCAGTACTTC
>NA|TRBV28|TRBJ1-5|TRBD1
CASSPVDRNQPQHF
TGTGCCAGCAGTCCCGTGGACAGGAATCAGCCCCAGCATTTT
>few|TRBV3-1/TRBV3-2|TRBJ2-2|NA
CASSPSANTGELFF
TGTGCCAGCAGCCCGTCCGCGAACACCGGGGAGCTGTTTTTT
>NA|TRBV19|TRBJ2-5|TRBD2
CASSTLAGAETQYF
TGTGCCAGTAGTACCTTAGCGGGAGCGGAGACCCAGTACTTC